The rows below give T cell receptor beta chains drawn from one sample of a study of radiation and T cells in renal cell carcinoma. Only in-frame clones appear in the TCRdb table, and some are missing; sequencing was by immunoSEQ multiplex PCR. This repertoire shows 65,000 or so clones, approximately 80% found once; its top ten account for approximately 7%. This material consisted of blood, taken from a patient whose treatment included radiotherapy and nephrectomy. These receptors were collected from a man between 60 and 75 years old with renal cell carcinoma. Both conserved end residues are part of each CDR3. The D gene is left open where the match is weak.

V	D	J	CDR3
TRBV9	NA	TRBJ2-1	CASSETPGAHNEQFF
TRBV9	NA	TRBJ1-2	CASSVGVNYGYTF
TRBV7-9	TRBD1	TRBJ1-2	CASSLLNRGREGYTF
TRBV5-1	NA	TRBJ2-3	CASSLEGRSRTDTQYF
TRBV19	NA	TRBJ2-5	CASRPDLKTETQYF
TRBV11-1	TRBD2	TRBJ2-2	CATSGTKDTGELFF
TRBV10-3	TRBD2	TRBJ2-2	CAILGTSNTGELFF
TRBV19	TRBD2	TRBJ2-6	CASSIPGRVAAGANVLTF
TRBV18	NA	TRBJ1-2	CASSGDLQGVAGYTF
TRBV19	TRBD2	TRBJ2-3	CASSILGLAENTDTQYF
TRBV5-1	NA	TRBJ1-2	CASTLGPANYGYTF
TRBV11-1	NA	TRBJ1-2	CASSYTGAYGYTF
TRBV14	TRBD2	TRBJ2-2	CASTFSGDNTGELFF
TRBV11-2	NA	TRBJ1-1	CASSLAPLDTEAFF
TRBV11-3	NA	TRBJ1-1	CASSLVLYTEAFF
TRBV27	NA	TRBJ2-5	CASSLLETQYF
TRBV9	NA	TRBJ2-5	CASSATGTAQETQYF
TRBV5-1	TRBD1	TRBJ2-4	CASSIGTAQNIQYF
TRBV18	NA	TRBJ1-1	CASSHRDGSTEAFF
TRBV5-4	NA	TRBJ2-1	CASSLGKWTQDNEQFF
TRBV30	NA	TRBJ1-2	CAWSFGRIYGYTF
TRBV10-2	NA	TRBJ1-3	CASTAGNTIYF
TRBV30	NA	TRBJ2-3	CASSGTSTDTQYF
TRBV4-1	NA	TRBJ2-3	CASSPSGGAEADTQYF
TRBV11-2	NA	TRBJ1-3	CASSRGGGSPGNTIYF
TRBV29-1	NA	TRBJ2-1	CSVEPGPLSSYNEQFF
TRBV2	NA	TRBJ2-6	CASSAGTPVSGANVLTF
TRBV18	NA	TRBJ2-1	CASSSPTPSSYNEQFF
TRBV11-2	NA	TRBJ2-3	CASSLGRGKSRTDTQYF
TRBV7-9	NA	TRBJ1-6	CASSQTSAGSSYNSPLHF
TRBV10-3	NA	TRBJ2-5	CAISEVVAWETQYF
TRBV29-1	NA	TRBJ1-2	CSVAPSRGSYGYTF
TRBV28	TRBD2	TRBJ2-2	CASSPWTSRGGELFF
TRBV27	NA	TRBJ2-5	CASSWGAQETQYF
TRBV11-2	NA	TRBJ2-1	CASSRQLPPNNEQFF
TRBV19	TRBD1	TRBJ1-4	CASSIESGTDEKLFF
TRBV6-1	NA	TRBJ1-5	CASSEFPLGGGDQPQHF
TRBV30	NA	TRBJ1-4	CACPSPTGNEKLFF
TRBV5-6	TRBD1	TRBJ1-4	CASSSNRGRIEKLFF
TRBV2	NA	TRBJ1-5	CASTDSHSNQPQHF
TRBV6-1	NA	TRBJ1-1	CASTAGRNTEAFF
TRBV9	NA	TRBJ1-3	CASSVTWGKADTIYF
TRBV11-2	TRBD2	TRBJ2-7	CASSLSGGNSYEQYF
TRBV20-1	NA	TRBJ2-5	CSVASQETQYF
TRBV27	TRBD1	TRBJ2-2	CASSFSDRLNTGELFF
TRBV29-1	TRBD1	TRBJ1-4	CSVDGQGTNEKLFF
TRBV13	NA	TRBJ1-2	CATRRGFRLASYTF
TRBV30	TRBD1	TRBJ1-2	CAWSAGQGGNYGYTF
TRBV2	NA	TRBJ2-4	CASSQTQVAKNIQYF
TRBV7-3	TRBD2	TRBJ2-3	CASSSGLAGVADTQYF
TRBV6-5	TRBD1	TRBJ1-2	CASKTGGDGYTF
TRBV5-6	TRBD2	TRBJ2-5	CASSWGTSGSQGTQYF
TRBV23-1	NA	TRBJ2-3	CASSQARCTDTQYF
TRBV6-1	NA	TRBJ2-1	CASSDDLWQGGVANEQFF
TRBV27	TRBD2	TRBJ2-3	CASSLVLAVSTDTQYF
TRBV6-4	NA	TRBJ1-2	CASSEMGGPNYGYTF
TRBV19	NA	TRBJ2-3	CASRAGDTQYF
TRBV2	TRBD1	TRBJ2-6	CASRRQGATGANVLTF
TRBV7-9	TRBD2	TRBJ2-3	CASSFQPGAGTDTQYF